The rows below give T cell receptor beta chains drawn from one sample of a study of neoadjuvant anti-PD-1 for oral cavity cancer. Sequencing used immunoSEQ multiplex PCR; TCRdb keeps in-frame clones, though not all of them. The table includes 14,000 or so clones, about two thirds detected once. The sample in question was PBMCs, obtained after nivolumab (anti-PD-1) treatment. Every receptor here comes from a person aged 40 to 85 with oral cavity squamous cell carcinoma. CDR3s include the opening cysteine and the closing phenylalanine or tryptophan. A D gene is named only where the DNA matches it firmly. Clone size is not always given. Where it is, it says once, few, many or a class for expanded clones.

V gene,J gene,D gene,CDR3 length,clone size,CDR3 DNA,CDR3 protein
TRBV5-1,TRBJ2-5,-,14,-,TGCGCCAGCAGCTTCGGCCCCGGCCAAGAGACCCAGTACTTC,CASSFGPGQETQYF
TRBV19,TRBJ2-7,-,13,-,TGTGCCAGTAGCTCGGGCCGGAAGGTCGAGCAGTACTTC,CASSSGRKVEQYF
TRBV5-1,TRBJ2-7,TRBD2,18,-,TGCGCCAGCAGCCCCGGACTAGCGGGAGTTAGAAGCCCCTACGAGCAGTACTTC,CASSPGLAGVRSPYEQYF
TRBV28,TRBJ1-5,TRBD1,13,-,TGTGCCAGCACCGGGACAGGGAGACAGCCCCAGCATTTT,CASTGTGRQPQHF
TRBV13,TRBJ2-1,-,17,-,TGTGCCTCCAGCGTTCTCCAAGGGGGGCCGGATTACAATGAGCAGTTCTTC,CASSVLQGGPDYNEQFF
TRBV19,TRBJ1-1,-,13,few,TGTGCCAGTAGTCAGGGAGATCGCACTGAAGCTTTCTTT,CASSQGDRTEAFF
TRBV4-1,TRBJ2-5,-,15,few,TGCGCCAGCAGCCCTACAGGCGATTACCAAGAGACCCAGTACTTC,CASSPTGDYQETQYF
TRBV7-9,TRBJ1-1,TRBD1,15,few,TGTGCCAGCAGTTTGGGAGACAGGGAGGTCACTGAAGCTTTCTTT,CASSLGDREVTEAFF
TRBV15,TRBJ2-1,TRBD2,15,-,TGTGCCACCAGCAGGTTCACTAGCGGGAGAAATGAGCAGTTCTTC,CATSRFTSGRNEQFF
TRBV11-2,TRBJ1-4,-,12,few,TGTGCCAGCAGCTCGGGTAAAGGAAAACTGTTTTTT,CASSSGKGKLFF
TRBV11-2,TRBJ1-5,-,14,few,TGTGCCAGCAGCCCGCAGGGTACCAATCAGCCCCAGCATTTT,CASSPQGTNQPQHF
TRBV5-8,TRBJ2-3,-,15,-,TGTGCCAGCAGCGTGCGACTCACGGGGCCAGATACGCAGTATTTT,CASSVRLTGPDTQYF
TRBV25-1,TRBJ2-7,-,12,-,TGTGCCAGCAGTTTAAGACCGTACGAGCAGTACTTC,CASSLRPYEQYF
TRBV9,TRBJ1-4,TRBD1,17,-,TGTGCCAGCAGCTCAAAGGACAGGGGGGAGGCTAATGAAAAACTGTTTTTT,CASSSKDRGEANEKLFF
TRBV29-1,TRBJ1-4,TRBD1,13,-,TGCAGCGTTGAAGGGGACAGGCATGAAAAACTGTTTTTT,CSVEGDRHEKLFF
TRBV6-1,TRBJ2-3,-,11,-,TGTGCCAGCAGTCTCGATCCGAAGCAGTATTTT,CASSLDPKQYF
TRBV18,TRBJ2-7,-,15,-,TGTGCCAGCTCACCTCCACAGGGAGTTCCGCGCGAGCAGTACTTC,CASSPPQGVPREQYF
TRBV9,TRBJ1-4,TRBD1,16,few,TGTGCCAGCAGCGCATCAAGAGGACAGGGTGGAGAAAAACTGTTTTTT,CASSASRGQGGEKLFF
TRBV6-5,TRBJ1-3,TRBD1,15,few,TGTGCCAGCAGTCCAGGGACAGGGGACAGAAACACCATATATTTT,CASSPGTGDRNTIYF